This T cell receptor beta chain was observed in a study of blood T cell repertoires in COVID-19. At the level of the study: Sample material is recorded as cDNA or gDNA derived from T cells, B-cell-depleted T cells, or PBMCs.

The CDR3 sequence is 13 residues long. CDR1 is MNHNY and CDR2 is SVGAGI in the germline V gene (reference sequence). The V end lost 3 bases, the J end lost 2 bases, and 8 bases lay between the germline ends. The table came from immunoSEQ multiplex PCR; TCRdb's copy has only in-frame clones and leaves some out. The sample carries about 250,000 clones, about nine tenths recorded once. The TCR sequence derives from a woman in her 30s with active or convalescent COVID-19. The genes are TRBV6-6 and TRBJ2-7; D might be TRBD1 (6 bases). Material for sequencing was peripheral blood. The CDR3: CASSYDRPYEQYF. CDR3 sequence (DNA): TGTGCCAGCAGTTATGACAGGCCCTACGAGCAGTACTTC.